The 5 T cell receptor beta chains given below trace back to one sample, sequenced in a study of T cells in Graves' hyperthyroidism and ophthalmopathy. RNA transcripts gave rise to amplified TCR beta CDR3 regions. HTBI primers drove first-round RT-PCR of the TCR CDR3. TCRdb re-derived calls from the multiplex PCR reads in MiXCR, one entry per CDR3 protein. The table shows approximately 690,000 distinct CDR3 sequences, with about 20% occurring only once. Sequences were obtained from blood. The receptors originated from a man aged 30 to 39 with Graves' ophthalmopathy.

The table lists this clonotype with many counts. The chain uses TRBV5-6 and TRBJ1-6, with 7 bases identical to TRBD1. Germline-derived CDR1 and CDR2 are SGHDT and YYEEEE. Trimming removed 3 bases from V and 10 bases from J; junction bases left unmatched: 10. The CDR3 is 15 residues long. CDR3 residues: CASSWGQREISPLHF. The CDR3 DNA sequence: TGTGCCAGCAGCTGGGGACAGAGAGAGATCTCACCCCTCCACTTT.

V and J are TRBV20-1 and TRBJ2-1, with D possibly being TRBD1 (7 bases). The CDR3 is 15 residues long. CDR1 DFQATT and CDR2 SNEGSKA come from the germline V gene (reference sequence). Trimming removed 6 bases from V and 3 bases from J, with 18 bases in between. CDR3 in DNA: TGCAGTGCCAGAAAACAGGGGACTCGCTACAATGAGCAGTTCTTC. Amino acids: CSARKQGTRYNEQFF.

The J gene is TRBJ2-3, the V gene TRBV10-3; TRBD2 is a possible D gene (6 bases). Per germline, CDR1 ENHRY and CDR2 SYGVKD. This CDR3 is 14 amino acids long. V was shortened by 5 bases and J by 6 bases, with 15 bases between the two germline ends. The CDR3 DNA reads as TGTGCCATCAGTCCCGGGACTGGGGGGGATACGCAGTATTTT. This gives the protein CAISPGTGGDTQYF.

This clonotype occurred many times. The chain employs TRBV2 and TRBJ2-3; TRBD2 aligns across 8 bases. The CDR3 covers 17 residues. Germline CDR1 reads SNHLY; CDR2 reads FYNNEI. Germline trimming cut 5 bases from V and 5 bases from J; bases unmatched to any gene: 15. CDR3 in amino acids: CASSRREAYPPEDTQYF. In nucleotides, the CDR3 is TGTGCCAGCAGTCGGCGGGAGGCCTACCCCCCAGAAGATACGCAGTATTTT.

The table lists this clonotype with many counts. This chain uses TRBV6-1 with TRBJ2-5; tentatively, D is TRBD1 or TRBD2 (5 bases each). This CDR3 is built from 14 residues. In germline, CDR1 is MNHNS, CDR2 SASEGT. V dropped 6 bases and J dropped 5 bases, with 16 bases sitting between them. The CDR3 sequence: CASRSGTPAETQYF. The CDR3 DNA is TGTGCCAGCAGATCCGGGACGCCTGCGGAGACCCAGTACTTC.